The clone carrying this T cell receptor beta chain came up a few times. This specimen comes from a study of cytomegalovirus exposure and HLA in healthy donors. Researchers ran the PCR with 60 Vbeta and 13 Jbeta primers. The table came from immunoSEQ multiplex PCR; TCRdb's copy has only in-frame clones and leaves some out. The data contain about 130,000 clones, 80% of them singletons. J lost 8 bases, V lost 6 bases, and 4 bases had no gene match. CDR3 size: 13 residues. CDR1 LNHDA and CDR2 SQIVND come from the germline V gene (reference sequence). The specimen was PBMCs. The sequence derives from a female donor in good health and CMV-seronegative. The chain is built from TRBV19 and TRBJ1-4; 9 bases are shared with TRBD1. CDR3 in amino acids: CASRNGTGEKLFF. The CDR3 DNA is TGTGCCAGTAGAAACGGGACAGGGGAAAAACTGTTTTTT.